A selection of T cell receptor beta chains follows, all from one sample in a study of blood T cell repertoires in COVID-19. Clones were read by immunoSEQ multiplex PCR, and TCRdb kept only the in-frame ones, dropping some. Of about 80,000 clones in the sample, 88% were seen once. What was sequenced was peripheral blood. Receptors were obtained from a woman of 80 years or more with acute or convalescent COVID-19. Both conserved end residues are part of each CDR3. The D gene is left open where the match is weak. Clone size is shown for a subset of rows, as once, few, many or a class of expanded clone.

j_call	d_call	v_call	clone_size	cdr3_nt	cdr3_aa
TRBJ2-3	TRBD2	TRBV10-1	-	TGCGCCAGCAGTGAGTCTGCGGGAGGGGCAGATACGCAGTATTTT	CASSESAGGADTQYF
TRBJ1-5	-	TRBV5-5	-	TGTGCCAGCAGCTTGGCGGGGAGCAATCAGCCCCAGCATTTT	CASSLAGSNQPQHF
TRBJ2-1	-	TRBV7-3	-	TGTGCCAGCAGCCCCAGTTACAATGAGCAGTTCTTC	CASSPSYNEQFF
TRBJ2-5	-	TRBV5-1	-	TGCGCCAGCAGCTTGCACGAGCGGAGGGAGACCCAGTACTTC	CASSLHERRETQYF
TRBJ1-5	-	TRBV15	-	TGTGCCACCGCACAGGGACGAGCCGCTAATCAGCCCCAGCATTTT	CATAQGRAANQPQHF
TRBJ1-1	-	TRBV6-5	once	TGTGCCAGCAGCGACCCAGGACAGAGGACTGAAGCTTTCTTT	CASSDPGQRTEAFF
TRBJ1-5	TRBD1	TRBV30	-	TGTGCCTGGAGTTCAGGGGCCGGGACAGGGGCTCGTTATCAGCCCCAGCATTTT	CAWSSGAGTGARYQPQHF
TRBJ1-3	TRBD1	TRBV12-3/TRBV12-4	-	TGTGCCAGCAGTGAACAGGGGAGAAACACCATATATTTT	CASSEQGRNTIYF
TRBJ2-5	-	TRBV7-3	-	TGTGCCAGCAGCTTTAGCGTCACAGAGACCCAGTACTTC	CASSFSVTETQYF
TRBJ1-2	-	TRBV12-3/TRBV12-4	-	TGTGCCAGCAGTTACAGGGATCTCGACTACACCTTC	CASSYRDLDYTF
TRBJ2-7	-	TRBV11-1	-	TGTGCCAGCAGCTCGGACAGCTACGAGCAGTACTTC	CASSSDSYEQYF
TRBJ2-7	-	TRBV5-5	-	TGTGCCAGCAGCTTGGGGCCCGGTGACAGAGCCTACGAGCAGTACTTC	CASSLGPGDRAYEQYF
TRBJ1-6	TRBD1	TRBV30	-	TGTGCCTGGGAGAAACAGGGGATGGCATCACCCCTCCACTTT	CAWEKQGMASPLHF
TRBJ2-3	TRBD1	TRBV11-2	-	TGTGCCAGCAGCTTAGACCTAATTAGACGGGAACAGGGGTACACAGATACGCAGTATTTT	CASSLDLIRREQGYTDTQYF
TRBJ1-5	-	TRBV7-2	-	TGTGCCAGCAGCTTACGCTCCAGAAATAGCAATCAGCCCCAGCATTTT	CASSLRSRNSNQPQHF
TRBJ1-2	TRBD1	TRBV10-3	-	TGTGCCATCAGCGGGACAGGGGGCGACTCTGGCTACACCTTC	CAISGTGGDSGYTF
TRBJ2-2	TRBD2	TRBV4-1	few	TGCGCCAGCAGCCAAGATTGGCTAGCGGCGAACACCGGGGAGCTGTTTTTT	CASSQDWLAANTGELFF
TRBJ2-7	TRBD1	TRBV6-5	few	TGTGCCAGCAGTTACGGACAGGGGGCTTCGTACGAGCAGTACTTC	CASSYGQGASYEQYF
TRBJ1-1	TRBD1	TRBV5-1	-	TGCGCCAGCAGCCGGGGACAGGGGGCCTTGGGTACTGAAGCTTTCTTT	CASSRGQGALGTEAFF
TRBJ1-1	TRBD1	TRBV6-5	-	TGTGCCAGCAGCCTCGGACAGGGATACACTGAAGCTTTCTTT	CASSLGQGYTEAFF
TRBJ2-7	TRBD2	TRBV27	few	TGTGCCAGCAGTTCTACTAGCGGCAGAGGTCTCTACGAGCAGTACTTC	CASSSTSGRGLYEQYF
TRBJ2-1	-	TRBV18	-	TGTGCCAGCTCACCTACCGGGTCCTCCTACAATGAGCAGTTCTTC	CASSPTGSSYNEQFF
TRBJ2-4	TRBD1	TRBV30	-	TGTGCCTGCTCCGTTATCGGACAGGCTTGGGACATTCAGTACTTC	CACSVIGQAWDIQYF
TRBJ1-5	TRBD1	TRBV18	-	TGTGCCAGCTCACCGAAAGGGACAGGGGGCGGACAGCCCCAGCATTTT	CASSPKGTGGGQPQHF
TRBJ2-1	-	TRBV19	-	TGTGCCAGTAGTAGAGGACTTGGATACAATGAGCAGTTCTTC	CASSRGLGYNEQFF
TRBJ1-2	-	TRBV10-3	once	TGTGCCATCAGTGACCCAGAGGTGCATGGCTACACCTTC	CAISDPEVHGYTF
TRBJ2-1	-	TRBV7-3	-	TGTGCCAGCAGCCGCAGGTTCGACGGGGGTGAGCAGTTCTTC	CASSRRFDGGEQFF
TRBJ2-7	TRBD2	TRBV30	-	TGTGCCTGGAGTGGCCTAGCGGGAGGTAACGAGCAGTACTTC	CAWSGLAGGNEQYF
TRBJ1-5	-	TRBV19	-	TGTGCCAGTAGCGTAGGGCTCCGGGACACCCAGCATTTT	CASSVGLRDTQHF
TRBJ2-3	-	TRBV6-1	-	TGTGCCAGCAGTGAACGGGGAGTCTATACGCAGTATTTT	CASSERGVYTQYF
TRBJ1-3	-	TRBV5-1	-	TGCGCCAGCAGCCGGACTTCAGGCAACACCATATATTTT	CASSRTSGNTIYF
TRBJ1-2	TRBD1	TRBV11-2	-	TGTGCCAGCAGCTCCAGGGACAGTTCGTATGGCTACACCTTC	CASSSRDSSYGYTF
TRBJ1-2	TRBD1	TRBV5-8	once	TGTGCCAGCAGCTTGGCGCAGGGGGAGTGGAATGGCTACACCTTC	CASSLAQGEWNGYTF
TRBJ1-1	-	TRBV3-1/TRBV3-2	-	TGTGCCAGCAGCCAAGATCTACAGCTGGTTCAAGCTTTCTTT	CASSQDLQLVQAFF
TRBJ1-1	-	TRBV19	-	TGTGCCAGTAGCCGTGACTTTGTGGGCACTGAAGCTTTCTTT	CASSRDFVGTEAFF
TRBJ1-1	TRBD1	TRBV29-1	once	TGCAGCGTTGGGGCTTGGACAGGGCAACCCGAAGCTTTCTTT	CSVGAWTGQPEAFF
TRBJ2-1	TRBD2	TRBV3-1/TRBV3-2	few	TGTGCCAGCAGCCACTCAACTAGCGCGTCCGCGTATGAGCAGTTCTTC	CASSHSTSASAYEQFF
TRBJ2-1	-	TRBV14	-	TGTGCCAGCAGCCCTTCTAGACATGAGCAGTTCTTC	CASSPSRHEQFF
TRBJ2-3	TRBD2	TRBV7-2	-	TGTGCCAGCAGCTCGACTAGCTCCCTAGGGGATACGCAGTATTTT	CASSSTSSLGDTQYF
TRBJ2-1	TRBD2	TRBV11-3	-	TGTGCCAGCAGCCCGGGAGGACCCGGGGGGAATGAGCAGTTCTTC	CASSPGGPGGNEQFF
TRBJ1-1	TRBD1	TRBV19	-	TGTGCCAGTAGCCGGACAGGGAGGGGTGTCACTGAAGCTTTCTTT	CASSRTGRGVTEAFF
TRBJ2-2	-	TRBV7-3	-	TGTGCCAGCAGCCCCCGGGGTGTTTCCGGGGAGCTGTTTTTT	CASSPRGVSGELFF
TRBJ2-1	TRBD2	TRBV6-5	-	TGTGCCAGCAGTCGGACCGGGACTAGTACTGAGCAGTTCTTC	CASSRTGTSTEQFF
TRBJ1-5	TRBD1	TRBV27	-	TGTGCCAGCAGACCGGGACAGGGGATATATAGCAATCAGCCCCAGCATTTT	CASRPGQGIYSNQPQHF
TRBJ1-1	-	TRBV19	few	TGTGCCAGTAATGCGATCTGGAACACTGAAGCTTTCTTT	CASNAIWNTEAFF
TRBJ1-2	TRBD1	TRBV5-4	-	TGTGCCAGCAGCTTGCCTCCGGGACAGGGGTTCTATGGCTACACCTTC	CASSLPPGQGFYGYTF